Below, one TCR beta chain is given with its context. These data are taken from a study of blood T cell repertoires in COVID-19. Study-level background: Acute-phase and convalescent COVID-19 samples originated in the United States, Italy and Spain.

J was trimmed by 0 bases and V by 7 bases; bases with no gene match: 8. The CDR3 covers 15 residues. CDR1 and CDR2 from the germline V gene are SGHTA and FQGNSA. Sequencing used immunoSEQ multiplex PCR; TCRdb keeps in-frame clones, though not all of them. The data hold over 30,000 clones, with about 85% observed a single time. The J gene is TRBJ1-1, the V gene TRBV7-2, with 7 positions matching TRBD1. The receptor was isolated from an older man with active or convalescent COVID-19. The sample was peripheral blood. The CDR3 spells CASTPEGQMNTEAFF. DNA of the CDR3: TGTGCCAGCACCCCAGAGGGACAGATGAACACTGAAGCTTTCTTT.